Here is one T cell receptor (beta chain) with its context. The data originate from a study of PD-L1 blockade in urothelial cancer. Study at large: Men with urothelial cancer arising in the bladder made up most of the 29 patients.

The CDR3 is 16 amino acids. V was shortened by 7 bases and J by 3 bases, with 19 bases between the two germline ends. In germline, CDR1 is LNHDA, CDR2 SQIVND (reference sequence). Generated by immunoSEQ multiplex PCR, the TCRdb table keeps only in-frame clones and is missing some. The table has 15,000 to 20,000 clones, around 87% seen once. The material was PBMCs, obtained around atezolizumab (anti-PD-L1) treatment. The V call is TRBV19, the J call TRBJ1-5; D ambiguous. The receptor was isolated from a middle-aged man with urothelial cancer. CDR3 sequence: CASTKEEAAYNQPQHF. The CDR3 DNA reads as TGTGCCAGTACCAAGGAGGAGGCTGCCTACAATCAGCCCCAGCATTTT.